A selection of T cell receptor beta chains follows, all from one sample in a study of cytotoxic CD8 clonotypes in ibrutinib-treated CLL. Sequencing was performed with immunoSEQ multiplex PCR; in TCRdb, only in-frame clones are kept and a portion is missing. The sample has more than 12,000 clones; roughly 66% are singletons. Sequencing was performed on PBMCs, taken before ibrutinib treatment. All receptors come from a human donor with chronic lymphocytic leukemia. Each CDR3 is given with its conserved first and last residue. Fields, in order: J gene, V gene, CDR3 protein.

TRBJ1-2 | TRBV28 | CASRKDARGRVYYGYTF
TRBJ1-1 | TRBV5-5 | CASSFYVGSTEAFF
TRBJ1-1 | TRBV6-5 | CASSYSENTEAFF
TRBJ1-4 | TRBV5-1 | CASSPGTSVNEKLFF
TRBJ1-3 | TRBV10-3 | CAISGTGNTIYF
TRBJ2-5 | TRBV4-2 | CASSQGPQGLAGGETQYF
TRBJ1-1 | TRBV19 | CASSMTGTEAFF
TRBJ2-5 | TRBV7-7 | CASSSGGVLETQYF
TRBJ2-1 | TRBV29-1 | CSVGGATGEQFF
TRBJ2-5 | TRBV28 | CASGTSAPGETQYF
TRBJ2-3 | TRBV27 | CASSLWGLAGGPPDTQYF
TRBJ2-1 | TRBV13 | CASSLPSGGGGEQFF
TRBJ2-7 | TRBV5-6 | CASSPEPGEGGYEQYF
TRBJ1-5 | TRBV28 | CASTPRPTEPQHF
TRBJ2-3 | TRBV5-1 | CASRDRVGTDTQYF
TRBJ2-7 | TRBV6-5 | CASSYTPRGIHEQYF
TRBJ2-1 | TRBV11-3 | CASSLGAVASGEQFF
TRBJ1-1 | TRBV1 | CTSSPLGTAGVGEAFF
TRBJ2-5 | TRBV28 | CASRSPKETQYF
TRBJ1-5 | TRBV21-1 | CASSRTGPNQPQHF
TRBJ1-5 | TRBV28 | CASSLTSKQPQHF
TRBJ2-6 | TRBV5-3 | CARSLRVGQSYPRANVLTF
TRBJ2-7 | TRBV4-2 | CASSPSAGGYEQYF
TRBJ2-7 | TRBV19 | CASSRMQGATYEQYF
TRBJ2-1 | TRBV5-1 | CASSAIGERAPHYNEQFF
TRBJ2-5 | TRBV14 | CASSQFSSGPTHQETQYF
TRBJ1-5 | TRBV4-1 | CASSLGRNQPQHF
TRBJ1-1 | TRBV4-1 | CASSQEGGRGAGTEAFF
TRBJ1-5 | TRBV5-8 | CASSLAGDRSQPQHF
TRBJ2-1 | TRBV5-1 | CASSSAGVVMNEQFF
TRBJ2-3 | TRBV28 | CASRGLAGTDTQYF
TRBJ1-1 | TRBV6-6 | CASTLRGQNTEAFF
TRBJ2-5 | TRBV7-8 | CASSSSRLQETQYF
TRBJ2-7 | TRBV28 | CASTSRYEQYF
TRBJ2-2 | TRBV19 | CASTERASNTGELFF
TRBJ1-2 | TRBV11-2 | CASSLEGRANYGYTF
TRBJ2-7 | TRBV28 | CASSLSGAGSSYEQYF
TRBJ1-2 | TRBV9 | CASSVAEYGYTF
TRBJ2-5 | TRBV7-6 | CASSPPWAGGWEETQYF
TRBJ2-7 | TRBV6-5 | CASSLTGLSSYEQYF
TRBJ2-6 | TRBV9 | CASSAGLADSSGANVLTF
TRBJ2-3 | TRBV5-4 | CASSKAGGPSDTQYF
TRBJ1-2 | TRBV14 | CASSQDLWYGYTF
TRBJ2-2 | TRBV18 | CASSPSQQGWTGELFF
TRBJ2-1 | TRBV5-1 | CASSFSGSWNNEQFF
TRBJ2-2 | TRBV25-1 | CASRAPGLGRAGELFF
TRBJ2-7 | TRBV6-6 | CASRGPPPSTENF